The 21 T cell receptor beta chains listed next were all sequenced from one sample in a study of blood T cell repertoires in COVID-19. The table came from immunoSEQ multiplex PCR; TCRdb's copy has only in-frame clones and leaves some out. In the table there are under 200,000 clones, approximately 86% of which are singletons. What was sequenced was PBMCs or T cells enriched from blood (not recorded which). The origin of the receptors is a man between 60 and 70 years old who had recovered from COVID-19.

The CDR3: CASSLRTGGTSYEQYF. The CDR3 nucleotides are TGTGCCAGTAGTCTACGGACAGGGGGCACCTCCTACGAGCAGTACTTC. This chain joins TRBV19 and TRBJ2-7, with TRBD1 matching 11 bases. CDR1 and CDR2 from the germline V gene are LNHDA and SQIVND (reference sequence). Trimming took 5 bases from V and 0 from J; bases not matched to a gene: 6. The CDR3 contains 16 residues.

The sample holds a few counts of this clone. The chain couples TRBV30 to TRBJ1-5; no reliable D call. The CDR3 contains 13 residues. In germline, CDR1 is GTSNPN, CDR2 SVGIG (reference sequence). V lost 6 bases to trimming and J lost 0 bases, with 9 bases between them. CDR3 DNA: TGTGCCTGCGGGTTGGATAGCAATCAGCCCCAGCATTTT. Its translation is CACGLDSNQPQHF. The full variable domain, its missing parts supplied by reference TRBV30 and TRBJ1-5, is SQTIHQWPATLVQPVGSPLSLECTVEGTSNPNLYWYRQAAGRGLQLLFYSVGIGQISSEVPQNLSASRPQDRQFILSSKKLLLSDSGFYLCACGLDSNQPQHFGDGTRLSIL.

This clone was seen only a few times. The J gene is TRBJ2-7, the V gene TRBV7-9, with 9 bases identical to TRBD2. CDR1 and CDR2 from the germline V gene are SEHNR and FQNEAQ (reference sequence). CDR3 length: 16 amino acids. The V segment lost 6 bases and the J segment 0 bases; nucleotides outside the gene matches: 9. The CDR3 nucleotides are TGTGCCAGCAGTTCTCTAGCGGGGAGTAACTCCTACGAGCAGTACTTC. Translating gives CASSSLAGSNSYEQYF.

The chain carries TRBV27 and TRBJ2-2, with TRBD2 as a possible D gene (6 bases). This CDR3 contains 17 residues. Germline V gene sequence: CDR1 MNHEY, CDR2 SMNVEV (reference sequence). V lost 3 bases to trimming and J lost 2 bases, with 16 bases between them. The CDR3 nucleotides read TGTGCCAGCAGTTTTACTTGGGTAGCGGAAAACACCGGGGAGCTGTTTTTT. It translates to CASSFTWVAENTGELFF.

V and J are TRBV11-3 and TRBJ2-1; D perhaps matches TRBD2 (5 bases). Germline loops: CDR1 SGHNT, CDR2 YENEEA. The CDR3 sequence is 14 residues long. Between the trimmed V and J ends, which lost 5 bases and 4 bases, there was a span of 12 bases. CDR3 loop: CASSQRLGYNEQFF. CDR3 nucleotides: TGTGCCAGCAGCCAGCGGTTAGGGTACAATGAGCAGTTCTTC.

This chain joins TRBV7-2 and TRBJ2-7, with D maybe TRBD1 (5 bases). Between the trimmed V and J ends, which lost 5 bases and 0 bases, there was a span of 17 bases. This CDR3 contains 16 residues. Germline V gene data show CDR1 as SGHTA and CDR2 as FQGNSA. The CDR3 sequence is CASSGEKGLTSYEQYF. For the CDR3, the DNA is TGTGCCAGCAGCGGAGAGAAGGGGCTAACCTCCTACGAGCAGTACTTC.

In its sample, this clone was seen a few times. This rearrangement joins TRBV2 to TRBJ1-4; D is perhaps TRBD1 (6 bases). The germline V and J ends were trimmed by 7 bases and 8 bases, with 17 bases remaining between them. The CDR3 extends over 14 amino acids. Germline assignment: CDR1 SNHLY and CDR2 FYNNEI. The CDR3 DNA reads as TGTGCCAGCAACACTTACAGGGAAGGCGAAAAACTGTTTTTT. This sequence encodes CASNTYREGEKLFF.

The chain recombines TRBV5-4 with TRBJ2-7, with 9 nucleotides matching TRBD1. CDR1 is SGHNT, CDR2 YYREEE, per germline (reference sequence). V lost 0 bases to trimming and J lost 3 bases; unmatched junction nucleotides: 7. The CDR3 runs to 16 residues. The CDR3 bases are TGTGCCAGCAGCTTGGGTCTAGGGGACAGGGTCTACGAGCAGTACTTC. The encoded protein is CASSLGLGDRVYEQYF. The full variable domain, with the rest looked up from reference TRBV5-4 and TRBJ2-7, is ETGVTQSPTHLIKTRGQQVTLRCSSQSGHNTVSWYQQALGQGPQFIFQYYREEENGRGNFPPRFSGLQFPNYSSELNVNALELDDSALYLCASSLGLGDRVYEQYFGPGTRLTVT.

The chain has TRBV30 and TRBJ1-5; 7 nucleotides agree with TRBD1. With V trimmed by 4 bases and J by 6 bases, 6 bases remained unmatched. CDR3 length equals 13 residues. Germline V CDR1 and CDR2: GTSNPN, SVGIG (reference sequence). The CDR3 protein is CAWTTGFGQPQHF. CDR3 DNA sequence: TGTGCCTGGACGACAGGGTTTGGTCAGCCCCAGCATTTT.

The chain joins TRBV6-5 to TRBJ2-7; a weak D match, TRBD1 (5 bases). This CDR3 is 15 amino acids long. Trimming removed 6 bases at V and 0 bases at J, with 15 bases between. Per the germline V gene, CDR1 is MNHEY and CDR2 is SVGAGI. In DNA, the CDR3 is TGTGCCAGCAGACGAGACAGTCCTCACTCCTACGAGCAGTACTTC. Protein product: CASRRDSPHSYEQYF.

A few counts support this clone. The chain has TRBV10-3 and TRBJ2-7; D may be TRBD2 (6 bases). V lost 7 bases and J 5 bases, leaving 12 bases between the germline ends. The CDR3 spans 12 residues. Per the germline V gene, CDR1 is ENHRY and CDR2 is SYGVKD. The CDR3: CAITGGGNEQYF. CDR3 DNA sequence: TGTGCCATCACCGGGGGAGGCAACGAGCAGTACTTC.

The chain's CDR3 is CSVATGKVYEQYF. CDR3 in DNA: TGCAGCGTAGCTACAGGGAAGGTCTACGAGCAGTACTTC. The chain combines TRBV29-1 with TRBJ2-7, with a weak D call TRBD1 (6 bases). The CDR3 runs to 13 residues. The germline CDR1 and CDR2 sequences are SQVTM and ANQGSEA. Between the trimmed V and J ends, which lost 6 bases and 3 bases, there was a span of 15 bases.

This sequence joins TRBV6-5 and TRBJ1-2; maybe TRBD1 (6 bases). Germline V lookup: CDR1 MNHEY, CDR2 SVGAGI. The CDR3 length is 15 residues. The ends were cut back, 6 bases at V and 2 bases at J, with 16 bases in the middle. DNA for the CDR3: TGTGCCAGCAGAGCCCAAACCAGGGGAAACTATGGCTACACCTTC. Translated: CASRAQTRGNYGYTF.

V is TRBV10-3 and J is TRBJ1-5; D uncertain. The ends were cut back, 0 bases at V and 0 bases at J, with 6 bases in the middle. Germline-derived CDR1 and CDR2 are ENHRY and SYGVKD. The CDR3 covers 15 residues. DNA for the CDR3: TGTGCCATCAGTGAGTCCAGAAATAGCAATCAGCCCCAGCATTTT. This codes for CAISESRNSNQPQHF.

The CDR3 DNA sequence: TGTGCCAGCAGCCCGCGACAGGGGGCTCCCACAGATACGCAGTATTTT. This translates into CASSPRQGAPTDTQYF. This sequence joins TRBV9 and TRBJ2-3; the match to TRBD1 covers 10 bases. Germline V CDR1 and CDR2: SGDLS, YYNGEE. The CDR3 has 16 amino acids. The V gene end was trimmed by 4 bases and the J gene end by 2 bases; junction bases not matched to a gene: 7. Variable domain in full (rest from reference TRBV9 and TRBJ2-3): DSGVTQTPKHLITATGQRVTLRCSPRSGDLSVYWYQQSLDQGLQFLIQYYNGEERAKGNILERFSAQQFPDLHSELNLSSLELGDSALYFCASSPRQGAPTDTQYFGPGTRLTVL.

V gene TRBV19 combines with J gene TRBJ1-1, with TRBD1 identical over 11 bases. CDR3 length: 14 amino acids. CDR1 and CDR2 (germline): LNHDA, SQIVND (reference sequence). The junction had 3 bases not matched to a gene; V was cut back by 5 bases and J by 4 bases. The CDR3 is CASSPGQGGTEAFF. DNA for the CDR3: TGTGCCAGTAGTCCGGGACAGGGGGGCACTGAAGCTTTCTTT.

The genes are TRBV28 and TRBJ2-7; TRBD1 might be the D (5 bases). V was cut by 7 bases and J by 6 bases, with 16 bases left in between. Germline values: CDR1 MDHEN, CDR2 SYDVKM. The length of the CDR3 is 13 residues. The DNA for the CDR3 is TGTGCCAGCACCCCCGGACATTCTGGCGAGCAGTACTTC. Amino acid sequence: CASTPGHSGEQYF.

This clone was found once. The V gene is TRBV11-1, the J gene TRBJ2-4; 10 positions match TRBD1. Germline CDR1 reads SGHAT; CDR2 reads FQDESV (reference sequence). With V trimmed by 5 bases and J by 1 base, 5 bases remained unmatched. The CDR3 sequence is 16 residues long. CDR3 amino acids: CASSAPGQGAKNIQYF. DNA of the CDR3: TGTGCCAGCAGCGCGCCGGGACAGGGGGCCAAAAACATTCAGTACTTC.

The chain links TRBV21-1 to TRBJ1-5; the table's D call, TRBD1, was not checked against the DNA. TRBV21-1 is flagged as a pseudogene. The CDR3 runs 17 residues. In nucleotides, the CDR3 is TGTGCCAGCAGCAAAATCAAGGGGCGCAGGGGGAATCAGCCCCAGCATTTT. Translating it yields CASSKIKGRRGNQPQHF.

The gene calls are TRBV7-9 and TRBJ1-3; maybe TRBD1 (6 bases). This CDR3 spans 16 amino acids. Germline assignment: CDR1 SEHNR and CDR2 FQNEAQ (reference sequence). V dropped 3 bases and J dropped 4 bases, with 16 bases sitting between them. CDR3 DNA sequence: TGTGCCAGCAGCTTGTCAGGGGTAGAAACGGGAAACACCATATATTTT. Protein product: CASSLSGVETGNTIYF.

V is TRBV9 and J is TRBJ2-7; 8 bases match TRBD1. The CDR3 has 14 residues. The germline V gene encodes CDR1 SGDLS and CDR2 YYNGEE. After removal of 4 bases from V and 2 bases from J, the junction contained 5 bases not matched to a gene. The CDR3 sequence is CASSPGQEAYEQYF. CDR3 coding DNA: TGTGCCAGCAGCCCGGGACAGGAAGCCTACGAGCAGTACTTC.